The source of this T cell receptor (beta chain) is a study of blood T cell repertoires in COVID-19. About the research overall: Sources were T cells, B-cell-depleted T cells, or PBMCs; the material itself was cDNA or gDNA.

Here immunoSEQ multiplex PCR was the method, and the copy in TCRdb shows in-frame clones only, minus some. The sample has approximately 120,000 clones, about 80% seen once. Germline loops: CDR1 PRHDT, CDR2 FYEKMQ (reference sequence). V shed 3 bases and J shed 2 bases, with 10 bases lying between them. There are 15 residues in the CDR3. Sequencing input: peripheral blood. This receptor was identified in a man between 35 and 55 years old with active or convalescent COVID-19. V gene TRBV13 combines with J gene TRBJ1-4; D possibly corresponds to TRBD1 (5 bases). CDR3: CASSFGGVTNEKLFF. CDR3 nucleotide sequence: TGTGCCAGCAGCTTTGGAGGGGTGACTAATGAAAAACTGTTTTTT.